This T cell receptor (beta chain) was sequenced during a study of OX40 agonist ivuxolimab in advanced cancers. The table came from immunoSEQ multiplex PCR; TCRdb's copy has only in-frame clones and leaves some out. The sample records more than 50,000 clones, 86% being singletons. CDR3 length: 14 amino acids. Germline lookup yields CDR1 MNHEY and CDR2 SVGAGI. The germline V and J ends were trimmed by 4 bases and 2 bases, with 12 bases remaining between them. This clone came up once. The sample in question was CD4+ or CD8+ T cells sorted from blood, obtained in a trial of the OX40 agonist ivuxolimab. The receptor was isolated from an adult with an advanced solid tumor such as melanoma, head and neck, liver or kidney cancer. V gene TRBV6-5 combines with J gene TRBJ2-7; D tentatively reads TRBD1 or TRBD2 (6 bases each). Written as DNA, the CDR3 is TGTGCCAGCAGTTCCGGGGGCGGCACCTACGAGCAGTACTTC. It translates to CASSSGGGTYEQYF.